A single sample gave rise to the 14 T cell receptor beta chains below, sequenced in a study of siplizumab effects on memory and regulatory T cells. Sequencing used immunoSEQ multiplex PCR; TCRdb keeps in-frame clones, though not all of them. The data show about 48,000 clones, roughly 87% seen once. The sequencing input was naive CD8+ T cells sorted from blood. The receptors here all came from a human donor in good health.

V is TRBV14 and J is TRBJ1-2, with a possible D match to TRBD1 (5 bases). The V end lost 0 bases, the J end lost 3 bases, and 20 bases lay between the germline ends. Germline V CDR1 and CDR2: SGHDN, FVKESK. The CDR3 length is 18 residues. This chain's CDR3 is CASSQELYLGREDYGYTF. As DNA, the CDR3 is TGTGCCAGCAGCCAAGAATTATACTTGGGCAGGGAGGACTATGGCTACACCTTC. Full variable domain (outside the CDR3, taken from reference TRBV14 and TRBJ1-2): EAGVTQFPSHSVIEKGQTVTLRCDPISGHDNLYWYRRVMGKEIKFLLHFVKESKQDESGMPNNRFLAERTGGTYSTLKVQPAELEDSGVYFCASSQELYLGREDYGYTFGSGTRLTVV.

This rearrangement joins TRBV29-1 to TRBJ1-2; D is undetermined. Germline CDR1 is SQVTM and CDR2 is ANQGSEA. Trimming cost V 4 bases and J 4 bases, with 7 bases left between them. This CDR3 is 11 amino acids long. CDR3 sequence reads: CSVVLGYGYTF. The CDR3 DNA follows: TGCAGCGTTGTACTGGGCTATGGCTACACCTTC.

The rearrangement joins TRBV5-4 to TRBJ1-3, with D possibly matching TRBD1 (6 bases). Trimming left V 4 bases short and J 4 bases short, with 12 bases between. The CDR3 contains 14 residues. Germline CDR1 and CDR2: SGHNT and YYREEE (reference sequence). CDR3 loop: CASSPTGNGNTIYF. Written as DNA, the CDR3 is TGTGCCAGCAGCCCCACAGGGAACGGAAACACCATATATTTT. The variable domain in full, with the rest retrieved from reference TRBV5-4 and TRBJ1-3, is ETGVTQSPTHLIKTRGQQVTLRCSSQSGHNTVSWYQQALGQGPQFIFQYYREEENGRGNFPPRFSGLQFPNYSSELNVNALELDDSALYLCASSPTGNGNTIYFGEGSWLTVV.

The CDR3 sequence is CSVESPGRLEQYF. The DNA of the CDR3 is TGCAGCGTTGAATCGCCAGGTCGTCTCGAGCAGTACTTC. V gene TRBV29-1 combines with J gene TRBJ2-7; D ambiguous. Germline CDR1 SQVTM, CDR2 ANQGSEA. V lost 2 bases and J 6 bases, leaving 14 bases between the germline ends. CDR3 length: 13 residues.

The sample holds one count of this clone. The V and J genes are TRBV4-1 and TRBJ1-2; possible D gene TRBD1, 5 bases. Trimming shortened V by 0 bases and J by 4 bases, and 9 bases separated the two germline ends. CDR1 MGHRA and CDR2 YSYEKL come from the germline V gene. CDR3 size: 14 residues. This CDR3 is CASSQERGGYGYTF. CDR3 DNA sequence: TGCGCCAGCAGCCAAGAGAGGGGAGGCTATGGCTACACCTTC.

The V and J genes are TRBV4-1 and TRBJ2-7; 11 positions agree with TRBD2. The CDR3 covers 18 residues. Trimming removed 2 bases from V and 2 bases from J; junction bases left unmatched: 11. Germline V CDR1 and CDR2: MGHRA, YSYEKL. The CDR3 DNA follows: TGCGCCAGCAGCCAACCGGGTCTAGCGGGAGGTCGCACCTACGAGCAGTACTTC. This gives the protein CASSQPGLAGGRTYEQYF.

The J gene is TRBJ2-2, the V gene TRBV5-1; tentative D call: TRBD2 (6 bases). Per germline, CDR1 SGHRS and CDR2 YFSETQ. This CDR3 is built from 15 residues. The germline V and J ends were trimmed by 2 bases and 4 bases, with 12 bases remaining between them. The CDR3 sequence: CASSLPGGFTGELFF. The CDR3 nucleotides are TGCGCCAGCAGCTTACCCGGGGGATTCACCGGGGAGCTGTTTTTT.

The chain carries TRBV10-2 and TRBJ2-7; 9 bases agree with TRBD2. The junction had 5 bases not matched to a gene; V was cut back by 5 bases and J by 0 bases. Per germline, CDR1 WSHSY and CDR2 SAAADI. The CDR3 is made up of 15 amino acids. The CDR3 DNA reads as TGCGCCAGCAGTCATAGCGGGAGTAACTCCTACGAGCAGTACTTC. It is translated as CASSHSGSNSYEQYF.

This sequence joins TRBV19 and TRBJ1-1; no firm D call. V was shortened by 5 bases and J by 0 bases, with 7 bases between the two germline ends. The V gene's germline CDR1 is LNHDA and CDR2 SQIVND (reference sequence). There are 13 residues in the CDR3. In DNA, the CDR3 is TGTGCCAGTAGTGTTCCGTTGAACACTGAAGCTTTCTTT. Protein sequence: CASSVPLNTEAFF.

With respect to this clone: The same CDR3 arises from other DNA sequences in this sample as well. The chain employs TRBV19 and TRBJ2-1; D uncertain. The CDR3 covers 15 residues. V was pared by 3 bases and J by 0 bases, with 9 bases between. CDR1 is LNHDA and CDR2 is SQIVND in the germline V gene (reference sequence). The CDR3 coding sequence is TGTGCCAGTAGTATCGGCCGGAGCTCCTACAATGAGCAGTTCTTC. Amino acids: CASSIGRSSYNEQFF.

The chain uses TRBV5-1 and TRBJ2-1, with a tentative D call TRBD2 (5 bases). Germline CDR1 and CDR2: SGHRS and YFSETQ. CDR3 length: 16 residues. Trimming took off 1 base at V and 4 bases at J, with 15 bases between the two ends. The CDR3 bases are TGCGCCAGCAGCTTGCCCCGAGGGATCCCTTACAATGAGCAGTTCTTC. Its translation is CASSLPRGIPYNEQFF.

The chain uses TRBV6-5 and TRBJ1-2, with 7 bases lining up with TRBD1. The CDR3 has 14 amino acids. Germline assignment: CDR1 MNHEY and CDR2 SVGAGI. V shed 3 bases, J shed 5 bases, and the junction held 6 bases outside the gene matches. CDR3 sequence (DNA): TGTGCCAGCAGTTATCGGGACAGATCTTATGGCTACACCTTC. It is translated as CASSYRDRSYGYTF.

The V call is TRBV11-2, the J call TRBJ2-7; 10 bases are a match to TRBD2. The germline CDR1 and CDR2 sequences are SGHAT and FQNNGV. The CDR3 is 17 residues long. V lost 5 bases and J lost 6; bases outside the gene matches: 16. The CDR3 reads CASSQLAGVSSFPEQYF. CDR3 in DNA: TGTGCCAGCAGCCAGCTAGCGGGAGTTAGTTCGTTCCCCGAGCAGTACTTC.

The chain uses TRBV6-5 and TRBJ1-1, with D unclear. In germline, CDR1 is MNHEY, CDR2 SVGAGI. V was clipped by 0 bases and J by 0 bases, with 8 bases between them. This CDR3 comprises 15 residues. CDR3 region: CASSYSSQMNTEAFF. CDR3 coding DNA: TGTGCCAGCAGTTACTCTTCCCAGATGAACACTGAAGCTTTCTTT.